Listed below are T cell receptor beta chains from one sample, sequenced in a study of cytomegalovirus exposure and HLA in healthy donors. The repertoire was sequenced with immunoSEQ multiplex PCR; TCRdb's copy has only in-frame clones and lacks some. The sample lists over 150,000 clones, around 72% occurring once. The specimen was PBMCs. Receptors originate from a man in his fifties or sixties in good health and CMV-seronegative. The CDR3 runs from the conserved cysteine through the conserved F or W. The D gene is left open where the match is weak. Part of the rows lack a size; the others show once, few, many or a class for expanded clones.

V gene	D gene	clone size	J gene	CDR3 DNA	CDR3 protein
TRBV7-2	-	once	TRBJ1-5	TGTGCCAGCAGCTCAGGATATAGCAATCAGCCCCAGCATTTT	CASSSGYSNQPQHF
TRBV4-1	TRBD2	-	TRBJ2-5	TGCGCCAGCAGCCAAGATCTTAGGAGACTAGCGGGGGGGCTATGGGAGACCCAGTACTTC	CASSQDLRRLAGGLWETQYF
TRBV19	-	-	TRBJ1-1	TGTGCCAGTAAGGAACAGGCGCTGAACACTGAAGCTTTCTTT	CASKEQALNTEAFF
TRBV7-2	-	-	TRBJ1-5	TGTGCCAGCAGCTTATCGGGGGTTGAGCAGCCCCAGCATTTT	CASSLSGVEQPQHF
TRBV19	-	-	TRBJ2-4	TGTGCCAGTAGTACGACAGGAGGATTAAAAAACATTCAGTACTTC	CASSTTGGLKNIQYF
TRBV7-2	-	-	TRBJ2-5	TGTGCCAGCAGCAAGGGGGGGGGCACAGGGGAGACCCAGTACTTC	CASSKGGGTGETQYF
TRBV5-8	-	-	TRBJ1-5	TGTGCCAGCAGCTCCACACAGCCCCAGCATTTT	CASSSTQPQHF
TRBV7-9	-	-	TRBJ2-7	TGTGCCAGCAGCCCAGTAGCGGAGACCTACGAGCAGTACTTC	CASSPVAETYEQYF
TRBV18	TRBD1	-	TRBJ1-1	TGTGCCAGCTCAGAGACAGGGGTAACCACTGAAGCTTTCTTT	CASSETGVTTEAFF
TRBV5-8	-	-	TRBJ1-5	TGTGCCAGCAGTACAGGGTTCTCGAGCAATCAGCCCCAGCATTTT	CASSTGFSSNQPQHF
TRBV28	TRBD1	-	TRBJ2-3	TGTGCCAGCAGTTCCCTGACAGGGGCGGTCGATACGCAGTATTTT	CASSSLTGAVDTQYF
TRBV7-2	-	few	TRBJ1-2	TGTGCCAGCAGCTTAGGACAGAACTATGGCTACACCTTC	CASSLGQNYGYTF
TRBV7-9	-	-	TRBJ1-3	TGTGCCAGCAGCCAAACAGCGGGACGCCTCTCTGGAAACACCATATATTTT	CASSQTAGRLSGNTIYF
TRBV14	-	-	TRBJ1-1	TGTGCCAGCAAAAAGGACAGAAACACTGAAGCTTTCTTT	CASKKDRNTEAFF
TRBV2	TRBD1	few	TRBJ2-7	TGTGCCAGCAGTAGAGCAGTACAGGGGGTTTACGAGCAGTACTTC	CASSRAVQGVYEQYF
TRBV5-1	-	-	TRBJ2-3	TGCGCCAGCAGCTTGGGCGCAGGGGTCGACACAGATACGCAGTATTTT	CASSLGAGVDTDTQYF
TRBV6-5	-	-	TRBJ2-7	TGTGCCAGCAGTCGACTAGAAAGGGTCTACGAGCAGTACTTC	CASSRLERVYEQYF
TRBV6-5	TRBD1	-	TRBJ2-7	TGTGCCAGCACCGACAGGGCGTTCTACGAGCAGTACTTC	CASTDRAFYEQYF
TRBV19	TRBD2	-	TRBJ2-1	TGTGCCAGTAGGAACCTTCTAGCGGGGGGGCCTCGAAATGAGCAGTTCTTC	CASRNLLAGGPRNEQFF
TRBV5-1	-	once	TRBJ2-7	TGCGCCAGCAGCAAGGACACCTCCTACGAGCAGTACTTC	CASSKDTSYEQYF
TRBV19	TRBD1	few	TRBJ1-5	TGTGCCAGTAGCCGTAAGGACAGGGGTGATCAGCCCCAGCATTTT	CASSRKDRGDQPQHF
TRBV18	-	few	TRBJ1-1	TGTGCCAGCTCCTCCGGGACAAGCCTGATAGGAGCTTTCTTT	CASSSGTSLIGAFF
TRBV7-6	-	-	TRBJ2-6	TGTGCCAGCAGCTTAGTCCCCTCCGGGAGCTCTGGGGCCAACGTCCTGACTTTC	CASSLVPSGSSGANVLTF
TRBV28	-	-	TRBJ2-7	TGTGCCAGCACCGAGGGAGAATACGAGCAGTACTTC	CASTEGEYEQYF
TRBV28	TRBD1	-	TRBJ1-2	TGTGCCAGCAGTTCCGGGACAGGGGGCCTCTATGGCTACACCTTC	CASSSGTGGLYGYTF
TRBV7-2	TRBD1	-	TRBJ1-1	TGTGCCAGCAGCTTCGGGACAGGGCTGAACACTGAAGCTTTCTTT	CASSFGTGLNTEAFF
TRBV11-2	-	-	TRBJ2-2	TGTGCCAGCAGCTCCCCAGACAAGAACACCGGGGAGCTGTTTTTT	CASSSPDKNTGELFF
TRBV2	TRBD1	few	TRBJ1-2	TGTGCCAGCACTCAAGGACAGGCTGGCAGCTACACCTTC	CASTQGQAGSYTF
TRBV4-1	-	-	TRBJ1-6	TGCGCCAGCAGCCAAGAGATGGGGCTTGGTTCACCCCTCCACTTT	CASSQEMGLGSPLHF
TRBV7-3	TRBD1	-	TRBJ2-3	TGTGCCAGCAGCTTACAGCCCCGGGACAGCAGCACAGATACGCAGTATTTT	CASSLQPRDSSTDTQYF
TRBV5-4	-	few	TRBJ2-1	TGTGCCAGCAGCTTGGGGGCGGGGGCCAGACCCTCCTACAATGAGCAGTTCTTC	CASSLGAGARPSYNEQFF
TRBV19	-	-	TRBJ2-6	TGTGCCAGTAGCCTTGGGAGTGCCCGGGCCAACGTCCTGACTTTC	CASSLGSARANVLTF
TRBV7-2	-	-	TRBJ1-5	TGTGCCAGCAGCCAATCAGGACTCATAGGCACTCAGCCCCAGCATTTT	CASSQSGLIGTQPQHF
TRBV7-9	TRBD2	-	TRBJ2-3	TGTGCCAGCAGCTTAGGTGGGGGGGGCACAGATACGCAGTATTTT	CASSLGGGGTDTQYF
TRBV5-4	TRBD1	few	TRBJ1-2	TGTGCCAGCAGCGGCCCAAGGACAGGGGGCGCGAGCTACACCTTC	CASSGPRTGGASYTF
TRBV5-4	TRBD1	-	TRBJ1-1	TGTGCCAGCAGCTTGAGCTTCCCGGGACAGGGGTCCACTGAAGCTTTCTTT	CASSLSFPGQGSTEAFF
TRBV5-8	-	-	TRBJ2-7	TGTGCCAGCAGGTTGCAACTCTACGAGCAGTACTTC	CASRLQLYEQYF
TRBV5-1	-	few	TRBJ2-7	TGCGCCAGCAGACCGCCCAGGGAATCCTACGAGCAGTACTTC	CASRPPRESYEQYF
TRBV5-1	-	-	TRBJ2-5	TGCGCCAGCAGCTTGGAGGGGGTGGGAGAGACCCAGTACTTC	CASSLEGVGETQYF
TRBV18	-	few	TRBJ2-4	TGTGCCAGCTCACTTGGCCAGGACATTCAGTACTTC	CASSLGQDIQYF
TRBV12-5	-	-	TRBJ2-2	TGTGCTAGTGGTTTGGTACCCAACAGTCAACCCGGGGAGCTGTTTTTT	CASGLVPNSQPGELFF
TRBV7-9	TRBD1	-	TRBJ1-2	TGTGCCAGCATAAAAGGACAGGGGTATGGCTACACCTTC	CASIKGQGYGYTF
TRBV11-2	TRBD1	-	TRBJ1-4	TGTGCCAGCAGCACGGGACAGGGCCTTAATGAAAAACTGTTTTTT	CASSTGQGLNEKLFF
TRBV18	-	-	TRBJ1-1	TGTGCCAGCTCTCCTTCCGAAGGGAGAGGTGAAGCTTTCTTT	CASSPSEGRGEAFF
TRBV5-4	TRBD1	few	TRBJ1-5	TGTGCCAGCAGCCCAGACAGGGCGGCTCAGCCCCAGCATTTT	CASSPDRAAQPQHF
TRBV5-1	TRBD2	few	TRBJ2-7	TGCGCCAGCAGCTTGGGACTAGCGGGGGGGCTGAGGGACGAGCAGTACTTC	CASSLGLAGGLRDEQYF
TRBV18	-	-	TRBJ1-6	TGTGCCAGCTCACCACCAGGGGCGGATAATTCACCCCTCCACTTT	CASSPPGADNSPLHF
TRBV28	TRBD1	-	TRBJ2-5	TGTGCCAGCAGTTTTAACAGGGGTCAAGAGACCCAGTACTTC	CASSFNRGQETQYF
TRBV14	-	-	TRBJ1-1	TGTGCCAGCAGCCAAGATGGGGACAAAACTGAAGCTTTCTTT	CASSQDGDKTEAFF
TRBV9	-	-	TRBJ2-2	TGTGCCAGCAGCGTAGCTAGCACCGGGGAGCTGTTTTTT	CASSVASTGELFF
TRBV5-1	-	-	TRBJ2-5	TGCGCCAGCAGCCCCGGGACAACCCAAGAGACCCAGTACTTC	CASSPGTTQETQYF
TRBV28	-	few	TRBJ2-7	TGTGCCACTTACCAGGGGACCCTACTTTACGAGCAGTACTTC	CATYQGTLLYEQYF
TRBV6-1	TRBD1	-	TRBJ1-2	TGTGCCAGCAGAACAGGGGTTTGGAACTATGGCTACACCTTC	CASRTGVWNYGYTF
TRBV6-5	-	-	TRBJ2-3	TGTGCCAGCAGTTACTACGGGGGGCAAAACACAGATACGCAGTATTTT	CASSYYGGQNTDTQYF
TRBV19	TRBD1	-	TRBJ1-6	TGTGCCAGTAGTAATCCGGGACAGAGTAATTCACCCCTCCACTTT	CASSNPGQSNSPLHF
TRBV7-2	TRBD2	-	TRBJ2-1	TGTGCCAGCAGCGTCGAGCGGGGGGCCTACAATGAGCAGTTCTTC	CASSVERGAYNEQFF
TRBV5-6	TRBD2	once	TRBJ2-3	TGTGCCAGCAGCCCTGTAGCGGGGGGTGGGACAGATACGCAGTATTTT	CASSPVAGGGTDTQYF